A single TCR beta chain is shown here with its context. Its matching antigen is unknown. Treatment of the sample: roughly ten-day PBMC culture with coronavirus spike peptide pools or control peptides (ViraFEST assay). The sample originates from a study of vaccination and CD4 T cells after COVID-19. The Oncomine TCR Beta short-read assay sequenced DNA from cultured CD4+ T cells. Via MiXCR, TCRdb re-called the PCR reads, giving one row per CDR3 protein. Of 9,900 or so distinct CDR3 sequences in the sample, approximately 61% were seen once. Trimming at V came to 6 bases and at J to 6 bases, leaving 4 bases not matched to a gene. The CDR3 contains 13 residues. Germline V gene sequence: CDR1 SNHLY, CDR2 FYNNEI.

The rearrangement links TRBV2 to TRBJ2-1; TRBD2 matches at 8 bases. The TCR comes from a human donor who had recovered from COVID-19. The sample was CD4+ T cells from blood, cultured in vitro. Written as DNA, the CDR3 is TGTGCCAGCAGCACGGGACTAGGCAATGAGCAGTTCTTC. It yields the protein CASSTGLGNEQFF.